This passage covers 2 T cell receptor beta chains from one sample sequenced in a study of blood T cell repertoires in COVID-19. Here immunoSEQ multiplex PCR was the method, and the copy in TCRdb shows in-frame clones only, minus some. The table records about 270,000 clones, around 82% of them present only once. What was sequenced was peripheral blood. These receptors all stem from a woman between 18 and 29 years old with acute or convalescent COVID-19.

The chain has TRBV6-2 or TRBV6-3 and TRBJ2-2, with TRBD2 matching over 14 bases. The germline V gene has CDR1 MNHEY and CDR2 SVGEGT. The CDR3 runs 16 residues. J was trimmed by 7 bases and V by 5 bases; bases with no gene match: 6. The CDR3 spells CASSDGLAGGGGELFF. CDR3 DNA: TGTGCCAGCAGTGACGGACTAGCGGGAGGCGGCGGGGAGCTGTTTTTT.

The chain carries TRBV7-2 and TRBJ2-1; 15 nucleotides align to TRBD2. The germline CDR1 and CDR2 sequences are SGHTA and FQGNSA. This CDR3 has 18 amino acids. V was clipped by 9 bases and J by 4 bases; unmatched bases: 13. In nucleotides, the CDR3 is TGTGCCAGGATTTGGGGACTAGCGGGAGGCTATTGGTACAATGAGCAGTTCTTC. Protein sequence: CARIWGLAGGYWYNEQFF.